Sequencing of this TCR beta chain was carried out in a study of OX40 agonist ivuxolimab in advanced cancers. Background on the whole study: Ivuxolimab was an agonistic, fully human IgG2 monoclonal antibody directed against OX40 (CD134), a costimulatory receptor. Intravenous ivuxolimab was administered to patients every 2 weeks at six dose levels: 0.01, 0.1, 0.3, 1.5, 3 and 10 mg/kg. Of the roughly 53 patients in dose escalation, about 20 had hepatocellular carcinoma, some 15 had melanoma, 9 had renal cell carcinoma and 9 had head and neck cancer. The dose-escalation cohort was over 70% male with a mean age of approximately 60 years, ranging from about 20 to 80. Prior anti-PD-1, anti-PD-L1 or anti-CTLA-4 therapy was permitted, and checkpoint inhibitors had been received by more than 35% of dose-escalation patients. Partial responses occurred in three dose-escalation patients, of whom one had hepatocellular carcinoma and two had cutaneous melanoma. Peripheral TCRbeta sequencing aimed to test whether ivuxolimab altered TCR sequence diversity and caused clonal T-cell expansion. The monotherapy dose-escalation portion (N ≈ 52 patients) of the phase I ivuxolimab trial is reported in the paper. Overall study results and their limits: In the 0.1-3.0 mg/kg groups, partial responders had among the lowest normalized peripheral clonal expansion, particularly in CD8+ T cells. Low levels of normalized T-cell clonal expansion were also shown by some nonresponding patients. After ivuxolimab, CD8+ T cells had more expanded clones than CD4+ T cells on average. The antigen specificity of the clonally expanded peripheral T cells was not determined. At doses from 0.1 to 3.0 mg/kg, clonal expansion was seen in both CD4+ and CD8+ blood T cells between baseline and week 6.

Patients with autoimmune disease history or receiving systemic immunosuppression were excluded from the trial. In every dose cohort, peripheral blood was drawn for TCR sequencing at baseline, cycle 4 day 1, and cycle 7 day 1. Samples came from an open-label, multicenter, first-in-human phase I dose-escalation trial of ivuxolimab. The trial enrolled adults with locally advanced or metastatic head and neck squamous cell, hepatocellular, melanoma or renal cell carcinoma. Before TCR sequencing, CD4+ T cells and CD8+ T cells were sorted from peripheral blood as separate populations. Concerning this clone itself: Its antigen is not yet known. Nothing much larger sits one base from this clone, and base qualities are not available.

For sequencing of the TCRbeta CDR3 region, genomic DNA was extracted from the sorted cells. The immunoSEQ Assay was used for sequencing of TCRbeta CDR3 regions. TCRdb holds this immuneACCESS table with in-frame rearrangements only. Some clones are missing; in checked studies, unresolved V genes explain under half, and the rest has no known cause. Within this sample are roughly 80,000 clones, with more than 70% of them counted one time only. The ten largest clones add up to approximately 2.2% of the sample. Reading the germline V gene (reference sequence) gives CDR1 PRHDT and CDR2 FYEKMQ. Trimmed from V: 1 base; trimmed from J: 7 bases; junction bases lacking a gene match: 4. The CDR3, cysteine through phenylalanine, is 15 amino acids long. Of all the DNA, just the CDR3 is kept, 45 bases in frame from base 1.

The sequence is built from TRBV13 and TRBJ1-6; 7 bases in the junction line up with TRBD1. This receptor was taken from an adult with an advanced solid tumor such as melanoma, head and neck, liver or kidney cancer. Source: CD4+ or CD8+ T cells sorted from blood, taken in a trial of the OX40 agonist ivuxolimab. The nucleotide sequence is given as TGTGCCAGCAGCTTAGCAGGGGGGGGAAATTCACCCCTCCACTTT. It specifies CASSLAGGGNSPLHF.